The 23 T cell receptor beta chains listed next were all sequenced from one sample in a study of T cell clones after liver transplantation. Sequencing used immunoSEQ multiplex PCR; TCRdb keeps in-frame clones, though not all of them. Here the sample spans about 120,000 clones, 90% being singletons. The sequencing used CD4+ T cells from blood, collected 12 months after liver transplant. These receptors all stem from a human patient who received a liver transplant. T cells may partly derive from the graft donor.

This clone was recorded only once. V gene TRBV9 combines with J gene TRBJ2-7; 8 nucleotides line up with TRBD2. CDR1 is SGDLS, CDR2 YYNGEE, per germline. CDR3 size: 14 residues. Germline trimming cut 0 bases from V and 2 bases from J; bases unmatched to any gene: 1. The CDR3 nucleotides are TGTGCCAGCAGCGTAGCTAGCGGGCCCTACGAGCAGTACTTC. Its translation is CASSVASGPYEQYF.

The chain couples TRBV2 to TRBJ1-1; D is uncertain. The CDR3 spans 12 residues. Trimming removed 6 bases from V and 2 bases from J, with 7 bases in between. Germline lookup yields CDR1 SNHLY and CDR2 FYNNEI. CDR3 sequence reads: CASRDDNTEAFF. CDR3 sequence (DNA): TGTGCCAGCAGAGATGACAACACTGAAGCTTTCTTT.

The J gene is TRBJ1-4, the V gene TRBV7-9, with D maybe TRBD1 (5 bases). This CDR3 has 15 residues. The germline V gene encodes CDR1 SEHNR and CDR2 FQNEAQ (reference sequence). Trimming took off 5 bases at V and 8 bases at J, with 18 bases between the two ends. In DNA, the CDR3 is TGTGCCAGCAGCCTCGGGCGGGGCGGTAGAGAAAAACTGTTTTTT. Translated, it gives CASSLGRGGREKLFF.

J is TRBJ2-1 and V is TRBV19; 11 bases agree with TRBD2. The J segment lost 8 bases and the V segment lost 3 bases, leaving 6 bases of the junction unmatched. CDR3 length: 15 residues. Germline CDR1 LNHDA, CDR2 SQIVND (reference sequence). CDR3 region: CASSISVAGGDEQFF. The CDR3 nucleotides are TGTGCCAGTAGTATCTCGGTAGCGGGAGGGGATGAGCAGTTCTTC. Drawing the rest from reference TRBV19 and TRBJ2-1, the complete variable domain is DGGITQSPKYLFRKEGQNVTLSCEQNLNHDAMYWYRQDPGQGLRLIYYSQIVNDFQKGDIAEGYSVSREKKESFPLTVTSAQKNPTAFYLCASSISVAGGDEQFFGPGTRLTVL.

The table lists this clone with a few counts. Here the CDR3 DNA reads TGTGCCAGCAGATTAGCCCGCGAGCAGTACTTC. Amino acids: CASRLAREQYF. This rearrangement joins TRBV28 to TRBJ2-7; D unresolved. The V and J ends lost 6 bases and 6 bases respectively, with 9 bases between them. This CDR3 has 11 amino acids. From germline, CDR1 is MDHEN and CDR2 SYDVKM.

The chain couples TRBV7-9 to TRBJ1-5; D might be TRBD1 (5 bases). CDR3 length: 17 residues. Trimming removed 3 bases from V and 3 bases from J, with 18 bases in between. CDR1 SEHNR and CDR2 FQNEAQ come from the germline V gene (reference sequence). The CDR3 coding sequence is TGTGCCAGCAGCTTCGGTCTAGGAGGGGCAGCCAATCAGCCCCAGCATTTT. Translated, it gives CASSFGLGGAANQPQHF.

In its sample, this clone was seen once. The rearrangement joins TRBV28 to TRBJ2-3, with 8 bases lining up with TRBD1. The germline CDR1 and CDR2 sequences are MDHEN and SYDVKM. The CDR3 runs to 17 residues. The V gene end was trimmed by 5 bases and the J gene end by 2 bases; junction bases not matched to a gene: 12. CDR3 nucleotide sequence: TGTGCCAGCAGTCTCCCCCGGACAGGGCCCTACACAGATACGCAGTATTTT. Amino acid sequence: CASSLPRTGPYTDTQYF.

The chain couples TRBV7-8 to TRBJ2-1; D remains ambiguous. Germline lookup yields CDR1 SGHVS and CDR2 FQNEAQ. The V end was cut by 5 bases, the J end by 10 bases, with 21 bases between. The CDR3 sequence is 15 residues long. The CDR3 nucleotides are TGTGCCAGCAGCCAGGTGGGCGGAGACCCTGCCGAGCAGTTCTTC. It specifies CASSQVGGDPAEQFF.

The chain links TRBV5-4 to TRBJ2-5, with D hard to call. Per the germline V gene, CDR1 is SGHNT and CDR2 is YYREEE (reference sequence). The CDR3 sequence is 14 residues long. Trimming took off 2 bases at V and 0 bases at J, with 8 bases between the two ends. As DNA, the CDR3 is TGTGCCAGCAGCTTCGGATCCAACCAAGAGACCCAGTACTTC. Its translation is CASSFGSNQETQYF.

The chain employs TRBV7-6 and TRBJ2-5; 11 bases are shared with TRBD2. This CDR3 is 16 amino acids long. CDR1 is SGHVS, CDR2 FNYEAQ, per germline. With 1 base clipped from V and 5 bases from J, the junction kept 6 bases outside the gene matches. CDR3 sequence reads: CASSLGLAGGGETQYF. In nucleotides, the CDR3 is TGTGCCAGCAGCTTAGGGCTAGCGGGAGGTGGGGAGACCCAGTACTTC.

The genes are TRBV4-1 and TRBJ2-7; 12 nucleotides align to TRBD2. Per the germline V gene, CDR1 is MGHRA and CDR2 is YSYEKL. The length of the CDR3 is 18 residues. Losses at the gene ends were 0 bases for V and 3 bases for J; bases not matched to a gene: 9. The CDR3 DNA sequence: TGCGCCAGCAGCCAAGATGGCGGACTAGCGGGGCATAACTACGAGCAGTACTTC. This codes for CASSQDGGLAGHNYEQYF.

The V and J genes are TRBV19 and TRBJ1-5; a possible D gene is TRBD1 (6 bases). V was trimmed by 10 bases and J by 6 bases, leaving 22 bases between them. The germline gives CDR1 LNHDA, CDR2 SQIVND (reference sequence). CDR3 size: 15 residues. The CDR3: CAISPRAGAVQPQHF. DNA of the CDR3: TGTGCCATTTCGCCTCGTGCAGGGGCGGTTCAGCCCCAGCATTTT. The whole variable domain, filled in from reference TRBV19 and TRBJ1-5, reads DGGITQSPKYLFRKEGQNVTLSCEQNLNHDAMYWYRQDPGQGLRLIYYSQIVNDFQKGDIAEGYSVSREKKESFPLTVTSAQKNPTAFYLCAISPRAGAVQPQHFGDGTRLSIL.

CDR3 in DNA: TGTGCCAGCAGCTTGTTCGGGACAGGGGCCTACGAGCAGTACTTC. Translated: CASSLFGTGAYEQYF. This chain joins TRBV5-6 and TRBJ2-7, with TRBD1 matching over 10 bases. The V gene's germline CDR1 is SGHDT and CDR2 YYEEEE. The V gene end was trimmed by 1 base and the J gene end by 2 bases; junction bases not matched to a gene: 3. This CDR3 is 15 amino acids long.

V is TRBV29-1 and J is TRBJ1-3; D unresolved. The V and J ends lost 3 bases and 4 bases respectively, with 4 bases between them. Germline V CDR1 and CDR2: SQVTM, ANQGSEA. The CDR3 has 11 residues. The CDR3 spells CSVDAGNTIYF. As DNA, the CDR3 is TGCAGCGTTGATGCCGGAAACACCATATATTTT.

This clone has just one count. V gene TRBV4-1 combines with J gene TRBJ2-7; D ambiguous. This CDR3 has 15 residues. V lost 1 base to trimming and J lost 1 base, with 11 bases between them. CDR1 and CDR2 (germline): MGHRA, YSYEKL. The CDR3 nucleotides are TGCGCCAGCAGCCAAGCCCGGCTTGAGTCCTACGAGCAGTACTTC. It is translated as CASSQARLESYEQYF.

This chain uses TRBV5-1 with TRBJ2-7; TRBD1 matches at 9 bases. The germline CDR1 and CDR2 sequences are SGHRS and YFSETQ. The CDR3 covers 16 residues. V trimming: 4 bases; J trimming: 0 bases; junction bases outside the gene matches: 8. In DNA form, the CDR3 reads TGCGCCAGCAGCCCCATCAGACAGGGGGGCTCCTACGAGCAGTACTTC. The encoded protein is CASSPIRQGGSYEQYF.

The J gene is TRBJ2-1, the V gene TRBV7-7, with D perhaps TRBD2 (6 bases). Germline V gene data show CDR1 as SSHAT and CDR2 as FNYEAQ (reference sequence). V dropped 5 bases and J dropped 9 bases, with 14 bases sitting between them. The CDR3 has 13 amino acids. CDR3 amino acids: CASSRDSASEQFF. The CDR3 region has the DNA TGTGCCAGCAGCAGGGACTCCGCGAGTGAGCAGTTCTTC.

The rearrangement uses TRBV9 and TRBJ2-7, with 7 bases lining up with TRBD1. Looked up from germline, CDR1 is SGDLS and CDR2 is YYNGEE. V was clipped by 4 bases and J by 0 bases; unmatched bases: 4. The CDR3 loop spans 14 amino acids. The CDR3 nucleotides are TGTGCCAGCAGCACCGGACAGGTCTCCTACGAGCAGTACTTC. It translates to CASSTGQVSYEQYF.

The chain has TRBV28 and TRBJ2-6, with 7 bases lining up with TRBD1. V lost 6 bases and J lost 0; bases outside the gene matches: 2. CDR3 length: 15 residues. In germline, CDR1 is MDHEN, CDR2 SYDVKM. CDR3 region: CASRSGGSGANVLTF. The DNA for the CDR3 is TGTGCCAGCAGGTCAGGGGGCTCTGGGGCCAACGTCCTGACTTTC.

This chain uses TRBV2 with TRBJ1-2; tentatively, D is TRBD1 (6 bases). V shed 5 bases and J shed 7 bases, with 17 bases lying between them. CDR3 length: 14 residues. Germline V CDR1 and CDR2: SNHLY, FYNNEI. The CDR3 DNA reads as TGTGCCAGCAGTTCCACAGGGTTTTCAGGTGGCTACACCTTC. Translation: CASSSTGFSGGYTF.

DNA for the CDR3: TGTGCCAGCTCACCCACGGGACTAGCGGATACGCAGTATTTT. Its protein product is CASSPTGLADTQYF. This chain connects TRBV18 to TRBJ2-3; 10 nucleotides align to TRBD2. Germline V CDR1 and CDR2: KGHSH, LQKENI. V shed 3 bases and J 6 bases; nucleotides not matched to a gene: 3. This CDR3 is built from 14 residues.

The V call is TRBV18, the J call TRBJ2-7; D gene uncertain. The germline V and J ends were trimmed by 6 bases and 3 bases, with 9 bases remaining between them. The germline gives CDR1 KGHSH, CDR2 LQKENI. This CDR3 is built from 12 residues. The DNA of the CDR3 is TGTGCCAGCTCGCCGACCCTCTACGAGCAGTACTTC. Its protein is CASSPTLYEQYF.

The genes are TRBV27 and TRBJ2-1; D gene unclear. The length of the CDR3 is 16 residues. Per germline, CDR1 MNHEY and CDR2 SMNVEV (reference sequence). Trimming stripped 7 bases from V and 0 bases from J, with 16 bases between. CDR3 nucleotide sequence: TGTGCCAGCACCCGAAAGGTGCGTAGCTCCTACAATGAGCAGTTCTTC. It is translated as CASTRKVRSSYNEQFF.